This T cell receptor (beta chain) originates from a study of T-cell memory formation after mild COVID-19. Study overall: The study found TCR clusters largely donor specific. Findings of the study overall: There was a balanced CD4/CD8 profile in clones contracting day 15 to 85, and later expanders leaned CD4+. The main location of contracting CD4+ clones was CM and EM, and that of contracting CD8+ clones was EMRA. Pre-infection memory already had some responding clones, implying cross-reactive memory joined.

This clonotype was recorded a few times. Its antigen remains unknown. From germline, CDR1 is MDHEN and CDR2 SYDVKM. The CDR3 has 14 amino acids. V lost 3 bases, J lost 3 bases, and 6 bases lay in between. Each CDR3 protein is one row after TCRdb ran MiXCR on the 5' RACE reads. The top ten clones hold 20% to 25% of a sample with roughly 450,000 distinct CDR3 sequences, 18% of them seen once. The chain couples TRBV28 to TRBJ1-6, with D possibly matching TRBD1 (5 bases). The sequenced material came from PBMCs or a T cell subset sorted from them (not recorded which). The sequence derives from a man younger than 35 who had mild COVID-19 (a few samples of this study predate the infection). Cell type and time point are not known. The CDR3 loop is CASSLGLYNSPLHF. CDR3 DNA: TGTGCCAGCAGTTTGGGGCTCTATAATTCACCCCTCCACTTT.